This TCR beta chain was identified during a study of shared clonotypes between healthy human individuals. Assay: immunoSEQ multiplex PCR; the TCRdb copy retains only in-frame clones and omits some. The repertoire holds about 2.2 million clones, with 85% to 95% as singletons. Naive-designated CD8 cells lacked CD45RO, were positively enriched for CCR7, and omitted terminally differentiated effector memory CD45RA+ cells. The CDR3 contains 13 residues. Trimming cost V 0 bases and J 9 bases, with 9 bases left between them. Germline V lookup: CDR1 SGHDN, CDR2 FVKESK. Sequenced material: naive CD8+ T cells from PBMCs. The chain couples TRBV14 to TRBJ2-1; D is tentatively TRBD1 or TRBD2 (5 bases each). This TCR derives from a young man in good health. Some clones in this sample may be carry-over from other donors' samples. The CDR3 DNA reads TGTGCCAGCAGCCAAGAGAGGGGAAGTGAGCAGTTCTTC. This sequence encodes CASSQERGSEQFF.